This TCR beta chain is from a study of shared clonotypes between healthy human individuals. At the level of the study: Three plates each covered CD4 naive and memory; CD8 naive two, CD8 memory one. Study results and limitations: Despite large depth, sorted-subset datasets appeared incompletely sequenced.

As to this clone: The target antigen is unknown. Within the sample, other DNA sequences also encode this same CDR3.

Using around 180 ng DNA, tens of thousands of T cell genomes, the sorted-subset replicate PCRs were run. As originally analysed: ImmunoSEQ sequences covered only the junction and lacked quality scores; filtering therefore differed. Sequencing used immunoSEQ multiplex PCR; TCRdb keeps in-frame clones, though not all of them. V and J calls and clone size are as listed in that table; D and trimming were resolved from the DNA. The repertoire holds some 2,400,000 clones, with about 94% as singletons. The V and J ends lost 2 bases and 4 bases respectively, with 4 bases between them. CDR3 length equals 11 residues. Per the germline V gene, CDR1 is GTSNPN and CDR2 is SVGIG (reference sequence).

The clonotype originates from a man aged 18 to 29 in good health. The J gene is TRBJ2-3, the V gene TRBV30; no clear D gene. Sequencing input: naive CD4+ T cells sorted from blood. Subset noted: CD45RA+ positively selected. As DNA, the CDR3 is TGTGCCTGGAGTCGTCCAGATACGCAGTATTTT. Amino acids: CAWSRPDTQYF.